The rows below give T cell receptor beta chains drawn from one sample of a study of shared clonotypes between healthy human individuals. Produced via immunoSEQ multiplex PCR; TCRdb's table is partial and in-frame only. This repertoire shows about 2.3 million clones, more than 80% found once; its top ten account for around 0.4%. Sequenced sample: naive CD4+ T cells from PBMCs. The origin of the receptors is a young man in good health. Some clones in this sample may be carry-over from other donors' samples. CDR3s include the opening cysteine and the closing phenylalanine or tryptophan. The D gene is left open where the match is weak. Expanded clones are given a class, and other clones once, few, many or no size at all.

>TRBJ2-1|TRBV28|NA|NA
TGTGCCAGCAGTTGGGGGGGGCTCAATGAGCAGTTCTTC
CASSWGGLNEQFF
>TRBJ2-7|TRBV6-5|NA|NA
TGTGCCAGCAGTGCACAGACAGGGAGGCCCTACGAGCAGTACTTC
CASSAQTGRPYEQYF
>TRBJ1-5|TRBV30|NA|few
TGTGCCTGGAGTGTACCCGGGGGCAATCAGCCCCAGCATTTT
CAWSVPGGNQPQHF
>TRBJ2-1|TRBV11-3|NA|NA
TGTGCCAGCAGCTTAGATTTATGGGGGGCTGGCTACAATGAGCAGTTCTTC
CASSLDLWGAGYNEQFF
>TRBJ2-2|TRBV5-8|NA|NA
TGTGCCAGCAGCTTGGCCTTGACGTCCGCGCCCGGGGAGCTGTTTTTT
CASSLALTSAPGELFF
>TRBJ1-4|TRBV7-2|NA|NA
TGTGCCAGCAGCTTAATCGGCAATTCAGCCAATGAAAAACTGTTTTTT
CASSLIGNSANEKLFF
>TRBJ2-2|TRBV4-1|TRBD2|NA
TGCGCCAGCAGCCAGATTATCGGTCTCGGGGGGGCCGGGGAGCTGTTTTTT
CASSQIIGLGGAGELFF
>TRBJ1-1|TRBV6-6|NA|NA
TGTGCCAGCAGCCCAAGGACAGAAGAAGCTTTCTTT
CASSPRTEEAFF
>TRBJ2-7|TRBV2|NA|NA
TGTGCCAGCAGTGAAGTCTCCTCCGGGGAGCAGTACTTC
CASSEVSSGEQYF
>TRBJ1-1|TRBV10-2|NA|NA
TGCGCCAGCATTTCCGGGCCCTTGAACACTGAAGCTTTCTTT
CASISGPLNTEAFF
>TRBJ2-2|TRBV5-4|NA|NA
TGTGCCAGCAGCTTGCGCGCGGGGACCCGGGGCACCGGGGAGCTGTTTTTT
CASSLRAGTRGTGELFF
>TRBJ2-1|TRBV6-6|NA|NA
TGTGCCAGCAGTTCCGCCTTAGGGACTCACTACAATGAGCAGTTCTTC
CASSSALGTHYNEQFF
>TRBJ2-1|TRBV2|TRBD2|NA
TGTGCCAGCAGTGAAGCGGGACTAGCGGGAGGCACCTACAATGAGCAGTTCTTC
CASSEAGLAGGTYNEQFF
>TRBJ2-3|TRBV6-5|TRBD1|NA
TGTGCCAGCAGTCGGATCCGGGACAGGGCCGGGACGCAGTATTTT
CASSRIRDRAGTQYF
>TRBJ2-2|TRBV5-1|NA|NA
TGCGCCAGCAGCTTCGGGGCGAACACCGGGGAGCTGTTTTTT
CASSFGANTGELFF
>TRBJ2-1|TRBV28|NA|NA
TGTGCCAGCAGTTTACCGGGACTGCGATACAATGAGCAGTTCTTC
CASSLPGLRYNEQFF
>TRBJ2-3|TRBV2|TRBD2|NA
TGTGCCAACCGACTAGCGGGAGCCACAGATACGCAGTATTTT
CANRLAGATDTQYF
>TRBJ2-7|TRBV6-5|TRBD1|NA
TGTGCCAGCAGTAAGGGACAGAAGAGCTCCTACGAGCAGTACTTC
CASSKGQKSSYEQYF
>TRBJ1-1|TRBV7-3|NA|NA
TGTGCCAGCAGCTTTCAGGAGACCACTGAAGCTTTCTTT
CASSFQETTEAFF
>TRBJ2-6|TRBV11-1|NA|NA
TGTGCCAGCAGCAAGAGCTCTGGGGCCAACGTCCTGACTTTC
CASSKSSGANVLTF
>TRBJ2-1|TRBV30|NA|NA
TGTGCCTGGATTCAACAGTTGGAGCAGTTCTTC
CAWIQQLEQFF
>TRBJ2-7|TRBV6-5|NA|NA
TGTGCCAGCATGGGCCAAGGCCTCGGGGTTTACGAGCAGTACTTC
CASMGQGLGVYEQYF
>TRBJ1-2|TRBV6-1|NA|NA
TGTGCCAGCTGGGTCAACTATGGCTACACCTTC
CASWVNYGYTF
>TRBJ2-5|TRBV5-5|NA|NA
TGTGCCAGCAGCTTCGGAGGGCCGGGGGAGACCCAGTACTTC
CASSFGGPGETQYF